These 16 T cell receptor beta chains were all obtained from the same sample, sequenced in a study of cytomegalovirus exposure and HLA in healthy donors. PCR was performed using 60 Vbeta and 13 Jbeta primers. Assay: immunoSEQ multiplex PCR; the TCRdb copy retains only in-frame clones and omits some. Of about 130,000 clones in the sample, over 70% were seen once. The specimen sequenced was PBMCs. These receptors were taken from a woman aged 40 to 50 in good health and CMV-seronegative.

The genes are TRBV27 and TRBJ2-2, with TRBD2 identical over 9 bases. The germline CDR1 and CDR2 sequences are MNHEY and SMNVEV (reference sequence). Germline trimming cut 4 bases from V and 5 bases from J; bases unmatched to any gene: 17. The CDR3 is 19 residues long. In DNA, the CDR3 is TGTGCCAGCAGTTCCCTACGGGGCAAGCGGGAGGCCGGTACCGGGGAGCTGTTTTTT. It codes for CASSSLRGKREAGTGELFF.

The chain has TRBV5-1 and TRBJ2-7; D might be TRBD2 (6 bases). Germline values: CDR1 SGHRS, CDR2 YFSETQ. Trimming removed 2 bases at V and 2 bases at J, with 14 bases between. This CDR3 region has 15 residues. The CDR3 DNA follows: TGCGCCAGCAGCTTTGCGGGACGGGAAGCCTACGAGCAGTACTTC. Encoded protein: CASSFAGREAYEQYF.

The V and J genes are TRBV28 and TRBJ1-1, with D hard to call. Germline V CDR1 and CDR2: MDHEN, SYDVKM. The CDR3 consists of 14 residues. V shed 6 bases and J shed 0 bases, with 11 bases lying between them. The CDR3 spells CASRNSHMNTEAFF. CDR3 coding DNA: TGTGCCAGCAGAAACAGCCACATGAACACTGAAGCTTTCTTT.

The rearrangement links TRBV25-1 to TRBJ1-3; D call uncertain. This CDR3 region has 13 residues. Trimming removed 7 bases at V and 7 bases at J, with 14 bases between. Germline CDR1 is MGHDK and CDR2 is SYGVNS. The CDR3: CASNQPLENTIYF. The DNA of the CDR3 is TGTGCCAGCAATCAACCCCTCGAGAACACCATATATTTT.

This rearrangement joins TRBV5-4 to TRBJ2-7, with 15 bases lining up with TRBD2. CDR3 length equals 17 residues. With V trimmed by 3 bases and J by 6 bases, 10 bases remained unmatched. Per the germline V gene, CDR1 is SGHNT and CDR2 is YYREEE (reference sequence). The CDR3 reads CASSSGLAGGPLGEQYF. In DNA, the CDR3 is TGTGCCAGCAGCTCTGGACTAGCGGGAGGGCCACTGGGCGAGCAGTACTTC.

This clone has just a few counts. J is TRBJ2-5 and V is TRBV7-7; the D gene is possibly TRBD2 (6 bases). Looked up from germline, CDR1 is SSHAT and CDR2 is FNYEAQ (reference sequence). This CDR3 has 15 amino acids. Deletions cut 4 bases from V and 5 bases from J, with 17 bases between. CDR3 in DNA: TGTGCCAGCAGCTCCAGACTAGTGGGCACTGAGACCCAGTACTTC. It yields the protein CASSSRLVGTETQYF.

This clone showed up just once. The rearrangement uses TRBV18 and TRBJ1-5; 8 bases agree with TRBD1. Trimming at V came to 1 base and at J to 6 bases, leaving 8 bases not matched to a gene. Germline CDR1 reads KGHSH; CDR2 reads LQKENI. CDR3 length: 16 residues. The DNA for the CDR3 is TGTGCCAGCTCACCACTCGGTCAGGGGGCGAGTCAGCCCCAGCATTTT. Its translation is CASSPLGQGASQPQHF.

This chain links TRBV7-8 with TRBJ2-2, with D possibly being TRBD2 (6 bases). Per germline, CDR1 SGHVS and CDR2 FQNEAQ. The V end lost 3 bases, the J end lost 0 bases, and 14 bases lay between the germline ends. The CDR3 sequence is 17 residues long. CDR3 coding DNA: TGTGCCAGCAGCTTCGGGGGACTGACTCCGAACACCGGGGAGCTGTTTTTT. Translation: CASSFGGLTPNTGELFF.

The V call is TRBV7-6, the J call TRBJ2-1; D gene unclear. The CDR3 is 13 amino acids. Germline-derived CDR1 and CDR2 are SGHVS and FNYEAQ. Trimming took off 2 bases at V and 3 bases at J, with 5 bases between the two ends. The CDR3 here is CASSLSIYNEQFF. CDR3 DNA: TGTGCCAGCAGCTTAAGCATCTACAATGAGCAGTTCTTC.

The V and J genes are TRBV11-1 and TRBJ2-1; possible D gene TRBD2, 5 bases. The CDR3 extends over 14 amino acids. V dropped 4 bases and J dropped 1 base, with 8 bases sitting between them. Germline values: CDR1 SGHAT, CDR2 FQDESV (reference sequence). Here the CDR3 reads CASSSGLSYNEQFF. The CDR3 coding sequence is TGTGCCAGCAGCTCGGGATTATCCTACAATGAGCAGTTCTTC.

The CDR3 sequence: CASSLGSRGNEQFF. The CDR3 DNA reads TGTGCCAGCAGCTTGGGATCCAGGGGCAATGAGCAGTTCTTC. The J gene is TRBJ2-1, the V gene TRBV5-8; TRBD1 might be the D (6 bases). Germline loops: CDR1 SGHTS, CDR2 YDEGEE. Trimming cost V 0 bases and J 6 bases, with 10 bases left between them. The CDR3 loop spans 14 amino acids. The full variable domain, completed using reference TRBV5-8 and TRBJ2-1, is EAGVTQSPTHLIKTRGQQATLRCSPISGHTSVYWYQQALGLGLQFLLWYDEGEERNRGNFPPRFSGRQFPNYSSELNVNALELEDSALYLCASSLGSRGNEQFFGPGTRLTVL.

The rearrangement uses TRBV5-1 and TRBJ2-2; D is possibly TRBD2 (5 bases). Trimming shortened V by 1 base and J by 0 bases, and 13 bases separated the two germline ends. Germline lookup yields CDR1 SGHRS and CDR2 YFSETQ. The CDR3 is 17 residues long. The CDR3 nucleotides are TGCGCCAGCAGCTTGAACCACGTAGCGTCGAACACCGGGGAGCTGTTTTTT. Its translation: CASSLNHVASNTGELFF.

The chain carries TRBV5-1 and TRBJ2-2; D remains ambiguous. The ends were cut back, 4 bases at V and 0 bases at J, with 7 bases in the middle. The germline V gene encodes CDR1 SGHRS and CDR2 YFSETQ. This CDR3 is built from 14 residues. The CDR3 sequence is CASSLTPNTGELFF. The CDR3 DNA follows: TGCGCCAGCAGCCTCACACCGAACACCGGGGAGCTGTTTTTT.

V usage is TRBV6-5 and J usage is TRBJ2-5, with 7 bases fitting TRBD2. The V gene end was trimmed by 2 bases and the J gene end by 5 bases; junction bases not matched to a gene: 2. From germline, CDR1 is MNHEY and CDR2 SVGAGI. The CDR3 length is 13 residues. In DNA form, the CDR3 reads TGTGCCAGCAGTTACGGCGGGAGTGAGACCCAGTACTTC. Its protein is CASSYGGSETQYF.

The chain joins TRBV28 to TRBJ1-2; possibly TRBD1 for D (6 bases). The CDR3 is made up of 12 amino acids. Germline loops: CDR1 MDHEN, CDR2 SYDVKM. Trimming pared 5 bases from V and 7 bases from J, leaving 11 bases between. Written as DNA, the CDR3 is TGTGCCAGCAGTCCTGGGGGCTTTGGCTACACCTTC. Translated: CASSPGGFGYTF.

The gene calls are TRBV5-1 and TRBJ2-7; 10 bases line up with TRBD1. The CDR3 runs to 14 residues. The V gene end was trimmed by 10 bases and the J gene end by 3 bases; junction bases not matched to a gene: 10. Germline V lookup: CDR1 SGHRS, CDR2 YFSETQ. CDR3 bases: TGCGCCTCTACCGGGACAGGGGTTAGCTACGAGCAGTACTTC. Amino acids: CASTGTGVSYEQYF.